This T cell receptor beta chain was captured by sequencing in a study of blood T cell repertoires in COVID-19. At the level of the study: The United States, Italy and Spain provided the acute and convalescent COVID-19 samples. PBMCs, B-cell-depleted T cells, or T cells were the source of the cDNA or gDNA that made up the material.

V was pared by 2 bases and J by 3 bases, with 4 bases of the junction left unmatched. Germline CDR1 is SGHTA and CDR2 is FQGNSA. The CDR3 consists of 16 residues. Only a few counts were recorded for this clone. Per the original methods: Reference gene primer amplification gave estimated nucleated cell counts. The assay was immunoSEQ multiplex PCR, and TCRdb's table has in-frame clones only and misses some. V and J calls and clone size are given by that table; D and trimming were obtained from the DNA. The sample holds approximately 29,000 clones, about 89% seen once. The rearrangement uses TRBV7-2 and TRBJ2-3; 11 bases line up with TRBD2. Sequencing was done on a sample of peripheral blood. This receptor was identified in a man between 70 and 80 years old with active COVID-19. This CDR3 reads CASSLKSSGRTDTQYF. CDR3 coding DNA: TGTGCCAGCAGCTTAAAGTCTAGCGGGAGGACAGATACGCAGTATTTT.